The entry below gives a single T cell receptor (beta chain) sequence along with its context. As yet, its antigen is unknown. Relative to the germline gene, one junction end is altered; a read error may explain this. The authors made TCR beta cDNA from approximately 500 ng total RNA with a constant-region primer. Generation of the TCR beta libraries relied on three nested multiplex PCR rounds using slightly modified ARM-PCR. Rounds one and two of PCR, each of about 10 cycles, were primed with TRBV1-TRBV30 forward primers and a C-beta reverse primer. TCRdb re-derived calls from the multiplex PCR reads in MiXCR, one entry per CDR3 protein. The table shows fewer than 75,000 distinct CDR3 sequences, with around 64% occurring only once. The CDR3 covers 15 residues. The germline V gene has CDR1 MNHNY and CDR2 SVGAGI (reference sequence). Both RNA and DNA were isolated together from roughly 20-30 mg of bulk tissue that had not been sorted.

These data originate in a study of tumor-infiltrating lymphocytes in primary liver carcinoma. Whole-study findings and limits: Whereas tumor region pairs overlapped more, tumor-adjacent and tumor-blood pairs overlapped less. Presence in all five tumor regions was observed for only about 8-25% of top clones.

The sequenced sample was liver tumor tissue from sampling region 4. Subset defined: tumor region T4, right-lateral pole. This chain uses TRBV6-6 with TRBJ2-6; TRBD1 is a possible D gene (5 bases). This TCR was sampled from a man aged 35 to 55 with primary liver carcinoma and hepatitis B virus infection. CDR3 nucleotides: TGTGCCAGCAGTTACTCGAACTCTGGGGCCTACGTCCTAACTTTC. Translating it yields CASSYSNSGAYVLTF.